These T cell receptor beta chains were read from a single sample in a study of T cell responses to AZD1222 COVID-19 vaccine. Some clones are missing from TCRdb's copy, which holds only in-frame ones; the method was immunoSEQ multiplex PCR. The data show roughly 170,000 clones, 85% to 95% seen once. Material: peripheral blood, obtained on day 0 of AZD1222 vaccination. The receptors derive from an adult in good health. Both conserved end residues are part of each CDR3. D genes are given only for firm matches. The size entry is marked missing in some rows and otherwise reads once, few, many or a size class.

clone size: .
V gene: TRBV29-1
D gene: .
J gene: TRBJ1-1
CDR3 protein: CSVQGMNTEAFF
CDR3 DNA: TGCAGCGTTCAGGGGATGAACACTGAAGCTTTCTTT

clone size: .
V gene: TRBV19
D gene: .
J gene: TRBJ1-6
CDR3 protein: CASSIGPWRQNYSPLHF
CDR3 DNA: TGTGCCAGTAGTATTGGGCCCTGGCGACAGAACTATTCACCCCTCCACTTT

clone size: .
V gene: TRBV7-3
D gene: TRBD1
J gene: TRBJ2-6
CDR3 protein: CASSRGQPLGANVLTF
CDR3 DNA: TGTGCCAGCAGCCGGGGACAGCCTCTGGGGGCCAACGTCCTGACTTTC

clone size: .
V gene: TRBV18
D gene: .
J gene: TRBJ1-1
CDR3 protein: CASLTGMNTEAFF
CDR3 DNA: TGTGCCAGCTTAACAGGCATGAACACTGAAGCTTTCTTT

clone size: .
V gene: TRBV6-5
D gene: .
J gene: TRBJ1-2
CDR3 protein: CASIPAAGTYGYTF
CDR3 DNA: TGTGCCAGCATTCCAGCAGCGGGAACCTATGGCTACACCTTC

clone size: .
V gene: TRBV18
D gene: .
J gene: TRBJ1-6
CDR3 protein: CASSPSMSVGNSPLHF
CDR3 DNA: TGTGCCAGCTCACCATCTATGTCGGTGGGAAATTCACCCCTCCACTTT

clone size: .
V gene: TRBV24-1
D gene: .
J gene: TRBJ1-5
CDR3 protein: CATSDRGLSQHF
CDR3 DNA: TGTGCCACCAGTGACCGAGGCCTTAGCCAGCATTTT

clone size: few
V gene: TRBV24-1
D gene: TRBD2
J gene: TRBJ2-2
CDR3 protein: CATSDVAGGHFGELFF
CDR3 DNA: TGTGCCACCAGTGATGTAGCGGGGGGGCATTTCGGGGAGCTGTTTTTT

clone size: .
V gene: TRBV27
D gene: TRBD2
J gene: TRBJ2-1
CDR3 protein: CASSFRQRGGLYNEQFF
CDR3 DNA: TGTGCCAGCAGTTTCAGACAGCGGGGGGGCCTCTACAATGAGCAGTTCTTC

clone size: .
V gene: TRBV7-9
D gene: .
J gene: TRBJ1-2
CDR3 protein: CASSLDAGSRGGYTF
CDR3 DNA: TGTGCCAGCAGCTTAGATGCGGGATCCCGGGGGGGCTACACCTTC

clone size: .
V gene: TRBV18
D gene: .
J gene: TRBJ1-6
CDR3 protein: CASSPNSRSYNSPLHF
CDR3 DNA: TGTGCCAGCTCACCCAACTCCCGCTCCTATAATTCACCCCTCCACTTT

clone size: once
V gene: TRBV18
D gene: TRBD1
J gene: TRBJ1-1
CDR3 protein: CASGTGVNTEAFF
CDR3 DNA: TGTGCCAGCGGGACAGGAGTGAACACTGAAGCTTTCTTT

clone size: .
V gene: TRBV3-1/TRBV3-2
D gene: .
J gene: TRBJ1-5
CDR3 protein: CASSQSTGSQPQHF
CDR3 DNA: TGTGCCAGCAGCCAAAGTACAGGATCTCAGCCCCAGCATTTT

clone size: .
V gene: TRBV30
D gene: .
J gene: TRBJ1-6
CDR3 protein: CAWSRAANPPRSPLHF
CDR3 DNA: TGTGCCTGGAGTCGGGCAGCAAACCCACCAAGATCACCCCTCCACTTT

clone size: .
V gene: TRBV18
D gene: .
J gene: TRBJ2-3
CDR3 protein: CASSPKADGGTDTQYF
CDR3 DNA: TGTGCCAGCTCACCAAAGGCGGACGGGGGAACAGATACGCAGTATTTT

clone size: .
V gene: TRBV5-1
D gene: TRBD2
J gene: TRBJ2-3
CDR3 protein: CASSFGTSGGNTQYF
CDR3 DNA: TGCGCCAGCAGCTTCGGGACTAGCGGGGGAAATACGCAGTATTTT

clone size: .
V gene: TRBV9
D gene: TRBD1
J gene: TRBJ1-2
CDR3 protein: CASSATGTGSDGYTF
CDR3 DNA: TGTGCCAGCAGCGCCACCGGGACAGGGTCTGATGGCTACACCTTC

clone size: .
V gene: TRBV29-1
D gene: .
J gene: TRBJ1-1
CDR3 protein: CSVGSQAGATFF
CDR3 DNA: TGCAGCGTTGGGTCCCAGGCAGGTGCGACTTTCTTT

clone size: .
V gene: TRBV3-1/TRBV3-2
D gene: .
J gene: TRBJ1-6
CDR3 protein: CASSQTNSPLHF
CDR3 DNA: TGTGCCAGCAGCCAAACAAATTCACCCCTCCACTTT

clone size: .
V gene: TRBV30
D gene: TRBD1
J gene: TRBJ1-1
CDR3 protein: CAWSRQGISEAFF
CDR3 DNA: TGTGCCTGGAGTAGACAGGGGATATCTGAAGCTTTCTTT

clone size: .
V gene: TRBV7-9
D gene: TRBD2
J gene: TRBJ2-2
CDR3 protein: CASSPYSGLAGGELFF
CDR3 DNA: TGTGCCAGCAGCCCCTATTCCGGACTAGCGGGGGGGGAGCTGTTTTTT

clone size: .
V gene: TRBV11-2
D gene: TRBD1
J gene: TRBJ1-1
CDR3 protein: CASSVQGMNTEAFF
CDR3 DNA: TGTGCCAGCAGCGTACAGGGGATGAACACTGAAGCTTTCTTT

clone size: .
V gene: TRBV3-1/TRBV3-2
D gene: TRBD1
J gene: TRBJ1-2
CDR3 protein: CASSQDAGGNYGYTF
CDR3 DNA: TGTGCCAGCAGCCAAGACGCAGGGGGCAACTATGGCTACACCTTC

clone size: once
V gene: TRBV7-8
D gene: TRBD1
J gene: TRBJ1-2
CDR3 protein: CASSLRPGGYGYTF
CDR3 DNA: TGTGCCAGCAGCTTACGGCCAGGGGGCTATGGCTACACCTTC

clone size: .
V gene: TRBV28
D gene: .
J gene: TRBJ2-1
CDR3 protein: CASSLSVVGRFF
CDR3 DNA: TGTGCCAGCAGTTTATCGGTGGTCGGACGGTTCTTC

clone size: once
V gene: TRBV29-1
D gene: TRBD2
J gene: TRBJ2-1
CDR3 protein: CSVAKTSGGPYNEQFF
CDR3 DNA: TGCAGCGTGGCGAAGACTAGCGGGGGACCCTACAATGAGCAGTTCTTC

clone size: .
V gene: TRBV4-3
D gene: .
J gene: TRBJ2-3
CDR3 protein: CASSQRIRVDTQYF
CDR3 DNA: TGCGCCAGCAGCCAAAGGATCCGTGTAGATACGCAGTATTTT

clone size: .
V gene: TRBV6-4
D gene: .
J gene: TRBJ1-1
CDR3 protein: CASRGDGQNTEAFF
CDR3 DNA: TGTGCCAGCAGAGGGGACGGTCAGAACACTGAAGCTTTCTTT

clone size: .
V gene: TRBV27
D gene: .
J gene: TRBJ2-1
CDR3 protein: CASSSHPPGGYNEQFF
CDR3 DNA: TGTGCCAGCAGTTCTCACCCCCCCGGCGGTTACAATGAGCAGTTCTTC

clone size: once
V gene: TRBV5-1
D gene: .
J gene: TRBJ1-1
CDR3 protein: CASSGDGNNTEAFF
CDR3 DNA: TGCGCCAGCAGCGGGGACGGAAACAACACTGAAGCTTTCTTT

clone size: .
V gene: TRBV2
D gene: .
J gene: TRBJ2-2
CDR3 protein: CASRLNTGELFF
CDR3 DNA: TGTGCCAGCAGACTTAACACCGGGGAGCTGTTTTTT

clone size: .
V gene: TRBV5-1
D gene: .
J gene: TRBJ1-1
CDR3 protein: CASSLYWTAAMNTEAFF
CDR3 DNA: TGCGCCAGCAGCTTGTATTGGACAGCAGCTATGAACACTGAAGCTTTCTTT

clone size: .
V gene: TRBV16
D gene: TRBD2
J gene: TRBJ2-1
CDR3 protein: CASSQRLAEGNEQFF
CDR3 DNA: TGTGCCAGCAGCCAAAGGCTAGCGGAGGGCAATGAGCAGTTCTTC

clone size: .
V gene: TRBV7-9
D gene: .
J gene: TRBJ2-7
CDR3 protein: CASSLERFYEQYF
CDR3 DNA: TGTGCCAGCAGCTTAGAGCGTTTCTACGAGCAGTACTTC

clone size: .
V gene: TRBV10-3
D gene: .
J gene: TRBJ2-1
CDR3 protein: CAISAGGEQFF
CDR3 DNA: TGTGCCATCAGTGCCGGGGGTGAGCAGTTCTTC

clone size: .
V gene: TRBV5-1
D gene: .
J gene: TRBJ2-5
CDR3 protein: CASSSAVGVQETQYF
CDR3 DNA: TGCGCCAGCAGCTCGGCGGTGGGTGTCCAAGAGACCCAGTACTTC

clone size: .
V gene: TRBV28
D gene: .
J gene: TRBJ2-1
CDR3 protein: CASSLYPGDFAPEQFF
CDR3 DNA: TGTGCCAGCAGTCTCTACCCGGGGGACTTCGCCCCTGAGCAGTTCTTC

clone size: .
V gene: TRBV5-1
D gene: .
J gene: TRBJ2-5
CDR3 protein: CASSLAGTGEETQYF
CDR3 DNA: TGCGCCAGCAGCTTGGCGGGGACGGGAGAAGAGACCCAGTACTTC

clone size: once
V gene: TRBV7-2
D gene: .
J gene: TRBJ1-2
CDR3 protein: CASSLESTRGRRDGYTF
CDR3 DNA: TGTGCCAGCAGCTTAGAATCGACGAGGGGTAGGAGAGATGGCTACACCTTC

clone size: .
V gene: TRBV3-1/TRBV3-2
D gene: .
J gene: TRBJ1-1
CDR3 protein: CASSQDRDTEAFF
CDR3 DNA: TGTGCCAGCAGCCAAGACAGGGACACTGAAGCTTTCTTT

clone size: .
V gene: TRBV18
D gene: .
J gene: TRBJ1-2
CDR3 protein: CASSPGSFRNYGYTF
CDR3 DNA: TGTGCCAGCTCACCCGGGTCGTTCAGAAACTATGGCTACACCTTC

clone size: .
V gene: TRBV10-3
D gene: TRBD1
J gene: TRBJ2-2
CDR3 protein: CAIRYRDSPSGELFF
CDR3 DNA: TGTGCCATCAGGTACCGGGACAGTCCCTCTGGGGAGCTGTTTTTT

clone size: .
V gene: TRBV28
D gene: .
J gene: TRBJ1-3
CDR3 protein: CASSTRTLKDSGNTIYF
CDR3 DNA: TGTGCCAGCAGTACGAGGACCCTCAAGGACTCTGGAAACACCATATATTTT

clone size: .
V gene: TRBV12-3/TRBV12-4
D gene: .
J gene: TRBJ2-5
CDR3 protein: CASSFWETQYF
CDR3 DNA: TGTGCCAGCAGTTTCTGGGAGACCCAGTACTTC

clone size: .
V gene: TRBV5-6
D gene: .
J gene: TRBJ1-6
CDR3 protein: CASSFFGEGVTLHF
CDR3 DNA: TGTGCCAGCAGCTTTTTTGGGGAGGGGGTCACCCTCCACTTT

clone size: .
V gene: TRBV27
D gene: .
J gene: TRBJ1-2
CDR3 protein: CASSLGGGVYTF
CDR3 DNA: TGTGCCAGCAGTTTGGGGGGAGGAGTATACACCTTC

clone size: .
V gene: TRBV6-5
D gene: TRBD1
J gene: TRBJ1-3
CDR3 protein: CASSYFGDSSGNTIYF
CDR3 DNA: TGTGCCAGCAGTTACTTTGGGGACAGCTCTGGAAACACCATATATTTT

clone size: .
V gene: TRBV24-1
D gene: .
J gene: TRBJ2-1
CDR3 protein: CATSDSTKQQDSSYNEQFF
CDR3 DNA: TGTGCCACCAGTGACTCGACAAAACAGCAGGACAGCTCCTACAATGAGCAGTTCTTC

clone size: .
V gene: TRBV18
D gene: .
J gene: TRBJ2-1
CDR3 protein: CASSPPTATPYNEQFF
CDR3 DNA: TGTGCCAGCTCACCACCGACTGCAACACCGTACAATGAGCAGTTCTTC

clone size: .
V gene: TRBV2
D gene: TRBD2
J gene: TRBJ2-3
CDR3 protein: CASSEGLAGGTDTQYF
CDR3 DNA: TGTGCCAGCAGTGAAGGGCTAGCGGGGGGCACAGATACGCAGTATTTT